The present entry profiles one T cell receptor (beta chain) with its context. The V and J ends lost 4 bases and 6 bases respectively, with 13 bases between them. The CDR3 is 14 amino acids. Germline V gene lookup returns CDR1 MNHNY and CDR2 SVGAGI (reference sequence). These data are taken from a study of CD8 T cells in Susac syndrome. When the RNA was reverse transcribed, random hexamers were used with an input of roughly 0.45 to 1 ug. An immunoSEQ multiplex PCR generated amplified TCR beta CDR3 products spanning 54 Vbeta and 13 Jbeta. TCRdb reprocessed the immunoSEQ multiplex PCR reads via MiXCR and lists one record per CDR3 protein. This repertoire shows about 200,000 distinct CDR3 sequences, approximately 95% found once; its top ten account for around 0.1%. FACS was used to enrich TEMRA cells, whereas the CD8+ and CD4+ T cells were obtained by negative isolation.

The sequencing input was CD4+ T cells from PBMCs. The clonotype was recovered from a human donor in good health. V and J are TRBV6-6 and TRBJ2-1, with D perhaps TRBD2 (6 bases). For the CDR3, the DNA is TGTGCCAGCAGTTTCTTATCGGGAGCCAATGAGCAGTTCTTC. The encoded protein is CASSFLSGANEQFF.